Following are 7 T cell receptor beta chains from one sample sequenced in a study of blood T cell repertoires in COVID-19. Profiled with immunoSEQ multiplex PCR; TCRdb holds only in-frame clones, not every one. The sample has roughly 150,000 clones, under 90% seen once; the top ten hold roughly 2%. Sequencing was done on a sample of peripheral blood. Receptor source: an elderly woman with acute or convalescent COVID-19.

The rearrangement joins TRBV6-6 to TRBJ1-1, with 7 positions matching TRBD1. Per the germline V gene, CDR1 is MNHNY and CDR2 is SVGAGI (reference sequence). V lost 5 bases and J lost 4; bases outside the gene matches: 10. The CDR3 is 15 amino acids. CDR3 sequence: CASSLRQGSSTEAFF. The CDR3 coding sequence is TGTGCCAGCAGTCTAAGACAGGGTAGTTCCACTGAAGCTTTCTTT.

The genes are TRBV28 and TRBJ1-5; possibly TRBD1 for D (6 bases). This CDR3 contains 15 residues. Trimming pared 2 bases from V and 6 bases from J, leaving 14 bases between. CDR1 MDHEN and CDR2 SYDVKM come from the germline V gene. The chain's CDR3 is CASSLRYRVGQPQHF. The CDR3 DNA is TGTGCCAGCAGTTTACGATACAGGGTGGGTCAGCCCCAGCATTTT.

The genes are TRBV24-1 and TRBJ1-2; D may be TRBD1 (6 bases). This CDR3 contains 13 residues. Per the germline V gene, CDR1 is KGHDR and CDR2 is SFDVKD. Between the trimmed V and J ends, which lost 4 bases and 6 bases, there was a span of 11 bases. CDR3 DNA: TGTGCCACCAGTGACTCGGACAGAAATGGCTACACCTTC. Encoded protein: CATSDSDRNGYTF.

This chain links TRBV19 with TRBJ2-3, with D possibly TRBD2 on 5 matching bases. Germline values: CDR1 LNHDA, CDR2 SQIVND (reference sequence). V was trimmed by 1 base and J by 1 base, leaving 9 bases between them. This CDR3 is 15 amino acids long. The CDR3 reads CASSIVRTGTDTQYF. The CDR3 region has the DNA TGTGCCAGTAGTATAGTAAGGACTGGCACAGATACGCAGTATTTT.

The rearrangement joins TRBV5-6 to TRBJ2-2; no firm D call. The V and J ends lost 4 bases and 6 bases respectively, with 22 bases between them. Germline loops: CDR1 SGHDT, CDR2 YYEEEE. This CDR3 comprises 17 residues. This CDR3 is CASSVNGPSRVAGELFF. The DNA for the CDR3 is TGTGCCAGCAGCGTGAATGGTCCCTCGAGAGTCGCCGGGGAGCTGTTTTTT. The whole variable domain, filled in from reference TRBV5-6 and TRBJ2-2, reads DAGVTQSPTHLIKTRGQQVTLRCSPKSGHDTVSWYQQALGQGPQFIFQYYEEEERQRGNFPDRFSGHQFPNYSSELNVNALLLGDSALYLCASSVNGPSRVAGELFFGEGSRLTVL.

This clone has a handful of counts. The chain links TRBV2 to TRBJ1-1; D gene uncertain. The length of the CDR3 is 15 residues. Germline values: CDR1 SNHLY, CDR2 FYNNEI. Trimming shortened V by 5 bases and J by 6 bases, and 19 bases separated the two germline ends. CDR3 coding DNA: TGTGCCAGCAGTCCGTTTTTGACACTCGGCGCTGAAGCTTTCTTT. It encodes CASSPFLTLGAEAFF. Full variable domain (rest looked up from reference TRBV2 and TRBJ1-1): EPEVTQTPSHQVTQMGQEVILRCVPISNHLYFYWYRQILGQKVEFLVSFYNNEISEKSEIFDDQFSVERPDGSNFTLKIRSTKLEDSAMYFCASSPFLTLGAEAFFGQGTRLTVV.

The rearrangement uses TRBV4-3 and TRBJ2-7; a weak D match, TRBD1 (5 bases). V lost 0 bases and J lost 0, with 9 bases in between. The CDR3 runs 15 residues. Germline CDR1 and CDR2: LGHNA and YSLEER. This CDR3 is CASSQEGHSSYEQYF. The DNA for the CDR3 is TGCGCCAGCAGCCAAGAAGGACATTCCTCCTACGAGCAGTACTTC.